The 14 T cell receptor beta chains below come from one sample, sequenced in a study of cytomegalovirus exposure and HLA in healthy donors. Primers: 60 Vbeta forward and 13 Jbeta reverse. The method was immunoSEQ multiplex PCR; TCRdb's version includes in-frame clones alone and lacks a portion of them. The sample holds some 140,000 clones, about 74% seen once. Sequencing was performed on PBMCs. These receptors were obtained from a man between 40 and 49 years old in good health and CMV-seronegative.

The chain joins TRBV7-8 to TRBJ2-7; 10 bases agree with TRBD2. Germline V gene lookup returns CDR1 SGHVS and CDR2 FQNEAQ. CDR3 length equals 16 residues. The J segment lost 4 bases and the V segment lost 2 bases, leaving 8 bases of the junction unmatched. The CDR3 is CASSLSMSGGDYEQYF. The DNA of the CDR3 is TGTGCCAGCAGCTTATCAATGAGCGGGGGGGATTACGAGCAGTACTTC.

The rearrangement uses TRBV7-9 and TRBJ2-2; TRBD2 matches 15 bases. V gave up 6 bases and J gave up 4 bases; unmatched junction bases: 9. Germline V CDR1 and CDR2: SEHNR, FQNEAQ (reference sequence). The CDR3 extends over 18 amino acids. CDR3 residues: CASSSTGTSGRITGELFF. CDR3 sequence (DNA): TGTGCCAGCAGTTCAACCGGGACTAGCGGGAGGATCACCGGGGAGCTGTTTTTT.

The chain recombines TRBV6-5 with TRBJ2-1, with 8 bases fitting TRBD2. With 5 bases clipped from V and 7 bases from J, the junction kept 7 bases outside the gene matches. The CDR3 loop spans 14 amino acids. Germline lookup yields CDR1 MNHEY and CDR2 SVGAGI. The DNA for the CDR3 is TGTGCCAGCAGTGCGGGAGGCCCACGGAATGAGCAGTTCTTC. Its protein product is CASSAGGPRNEQFF.

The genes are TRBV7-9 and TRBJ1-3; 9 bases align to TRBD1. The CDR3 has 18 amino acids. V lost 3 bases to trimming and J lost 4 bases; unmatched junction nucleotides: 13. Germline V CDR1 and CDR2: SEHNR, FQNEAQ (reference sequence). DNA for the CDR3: TGTGCCAGCAGCTTTTCGGAGAACAGGGGGCCTTGGGGAAACACCATATATTTT. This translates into CASSFSENRGPWGNTIYF.

The DNA of the CDR3 is TGTGCCAGCAGCTTATATGGGACTAGCGGGAGCACAGATACGCAGTATTTT. Translation: CASSLYGTSGSTDTQYF. The rearrangement links TRBV7-3 to TRBJ2-3, with 12 positions matching TRBD2. Germline CDR1 SGHTA, CDR2 FQGTGA. The CDR3 sequence is 17 residues long. V shed 2 bases and J 0 bases; nucleotides not matched to a gene: 3.

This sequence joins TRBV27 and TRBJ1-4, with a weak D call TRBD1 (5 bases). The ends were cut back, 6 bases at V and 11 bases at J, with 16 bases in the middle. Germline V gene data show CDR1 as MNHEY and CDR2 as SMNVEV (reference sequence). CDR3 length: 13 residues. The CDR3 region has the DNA TGTGCCAGCAGGTCTTTACGGGGGGTTAAACTGTTTTTT. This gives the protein CASRSLRGVKLFF.

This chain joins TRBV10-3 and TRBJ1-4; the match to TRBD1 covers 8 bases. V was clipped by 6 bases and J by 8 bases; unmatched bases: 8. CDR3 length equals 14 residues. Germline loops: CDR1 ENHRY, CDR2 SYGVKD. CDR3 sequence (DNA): TGTGCCATCAGGGCAGGGGGCAGAGTGGAAAAACTGTTTTTT. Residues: CAIRAGGRVEKLFF.

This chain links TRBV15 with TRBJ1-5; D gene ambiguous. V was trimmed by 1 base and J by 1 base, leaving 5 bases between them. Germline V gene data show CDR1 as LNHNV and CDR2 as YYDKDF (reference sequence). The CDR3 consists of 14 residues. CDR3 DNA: TGTGCCACCAGCAGAGTCCTCAGCAATCAGCCCCAGCATTTT. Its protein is CATSRVLSNQPQHF.

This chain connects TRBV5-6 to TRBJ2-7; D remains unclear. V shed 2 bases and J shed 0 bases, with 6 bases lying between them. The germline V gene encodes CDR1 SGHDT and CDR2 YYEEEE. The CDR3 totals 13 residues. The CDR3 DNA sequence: TGTGCCAGCAGCTTCGGAGTCTCCTACGAGCAGTACTTC. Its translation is CASSFGVSYEQYF.

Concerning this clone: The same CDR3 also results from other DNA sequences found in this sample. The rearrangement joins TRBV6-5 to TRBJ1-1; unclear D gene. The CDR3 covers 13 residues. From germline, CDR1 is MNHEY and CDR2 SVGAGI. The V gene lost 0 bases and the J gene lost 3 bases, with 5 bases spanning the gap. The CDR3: CASSYSRDTEAFF. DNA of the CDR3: TGTGCCAGCAGTTACTCGCGGGACACTGAAGCTTTCTTT.

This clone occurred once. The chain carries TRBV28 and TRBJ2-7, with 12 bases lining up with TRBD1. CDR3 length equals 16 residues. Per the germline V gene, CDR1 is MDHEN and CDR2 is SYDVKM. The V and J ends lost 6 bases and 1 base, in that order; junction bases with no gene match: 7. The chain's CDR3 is CASRQPGQGASYEQYF. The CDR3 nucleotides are TGTGCCAGCAGGCAACCGGGACAGGGGGCTTCCTACGAGCAGTACTTC. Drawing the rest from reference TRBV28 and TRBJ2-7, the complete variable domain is DVKVTQSSRYLVKRTGEKVFLECVQDMDHENMFWYRQDPGLGLRLIYFSYDVKMKEKGDIPEGYSVSREKKERFSLILESASTNQTSMYLCASRQPGQGASYEQYFGPGTRLTVT.

The CDR3 region has the DNA TGCAGCGTTTCAGGGGGATCGCTGTTAACCGGGGAGCTGTTTTTT. Protein product: CSVSGGSLLTGELFF. The chain couples TRBV29-1 to TRBJ2-2, with TRBD1 identical over 7 bases. Germline V gene data show CDR1 as SQVTM and CDR2 as ANQGSEA. J lost 5 bases, V lost 5 bases, and 11 bases had no gene match. The CDR3 runs to 15 residues.

CDR3 in DNA: TGCGCCAGCAGCTTGGAGGGGAGGGGAAGCGGCACAGATACGCAGTATTTT. It yields the protein CASSLEGRGSGTDTQYF. The V call is TRBV5-1, the J call TRBJ2-3, with 7 bases lining up with TRBD2. The junction had 8 bases not matched to a gene; V was cut back by 0 bases and J by 1 base. Germline-derived CDR1 and CDR2 are SGHRS and YFSETQ. CDR3 length: 17 residues.

This CDR3 is CASSSSGGAYEQFF. CDR3 DNA: TGTGCCAGCAGCTCTAGCGGGGGGGCGTATGAGCAGTTCTTC. The chain joins TRBV7-9 to TRBJ2-1, with 12 bases aligning to TRBD2. Germline trimming cut 4 bases from V and 8 bases from J; bases unmatched to any gene: 3. CDR1 and CDR2 from the germline V gene are SEHNR and FQNEAQ (reference sequence). The CDR3 length is 14 residues. The full variable domain, its missing parts supplied by reference TRBV7-9 and TRBJ2-1, is DTGVSQNPRHKITKRGQNVTFRCDPISEHNRLYWYRQTLGQGPEFLTYFQNEAQLEKSRLLSDRFSAERPKGSFSTLEIQRTEQGDSAMYLCASSSSGGAYEQFFGPGTRLTVL.